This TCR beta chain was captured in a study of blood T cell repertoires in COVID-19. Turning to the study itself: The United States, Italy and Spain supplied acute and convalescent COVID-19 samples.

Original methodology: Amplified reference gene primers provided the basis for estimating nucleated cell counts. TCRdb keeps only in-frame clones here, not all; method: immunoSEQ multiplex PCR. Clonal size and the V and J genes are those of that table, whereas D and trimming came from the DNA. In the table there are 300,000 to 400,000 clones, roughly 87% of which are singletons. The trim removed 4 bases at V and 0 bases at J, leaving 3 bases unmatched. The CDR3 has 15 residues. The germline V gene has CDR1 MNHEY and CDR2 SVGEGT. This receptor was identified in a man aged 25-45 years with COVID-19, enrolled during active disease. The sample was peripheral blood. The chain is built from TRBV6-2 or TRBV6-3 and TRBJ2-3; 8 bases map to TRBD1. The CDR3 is CASSSGQDSTDTQYF. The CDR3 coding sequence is TGTGCCAGCAGTTCGGGACAGGATAGCACAGATACGCAGTATTTT.